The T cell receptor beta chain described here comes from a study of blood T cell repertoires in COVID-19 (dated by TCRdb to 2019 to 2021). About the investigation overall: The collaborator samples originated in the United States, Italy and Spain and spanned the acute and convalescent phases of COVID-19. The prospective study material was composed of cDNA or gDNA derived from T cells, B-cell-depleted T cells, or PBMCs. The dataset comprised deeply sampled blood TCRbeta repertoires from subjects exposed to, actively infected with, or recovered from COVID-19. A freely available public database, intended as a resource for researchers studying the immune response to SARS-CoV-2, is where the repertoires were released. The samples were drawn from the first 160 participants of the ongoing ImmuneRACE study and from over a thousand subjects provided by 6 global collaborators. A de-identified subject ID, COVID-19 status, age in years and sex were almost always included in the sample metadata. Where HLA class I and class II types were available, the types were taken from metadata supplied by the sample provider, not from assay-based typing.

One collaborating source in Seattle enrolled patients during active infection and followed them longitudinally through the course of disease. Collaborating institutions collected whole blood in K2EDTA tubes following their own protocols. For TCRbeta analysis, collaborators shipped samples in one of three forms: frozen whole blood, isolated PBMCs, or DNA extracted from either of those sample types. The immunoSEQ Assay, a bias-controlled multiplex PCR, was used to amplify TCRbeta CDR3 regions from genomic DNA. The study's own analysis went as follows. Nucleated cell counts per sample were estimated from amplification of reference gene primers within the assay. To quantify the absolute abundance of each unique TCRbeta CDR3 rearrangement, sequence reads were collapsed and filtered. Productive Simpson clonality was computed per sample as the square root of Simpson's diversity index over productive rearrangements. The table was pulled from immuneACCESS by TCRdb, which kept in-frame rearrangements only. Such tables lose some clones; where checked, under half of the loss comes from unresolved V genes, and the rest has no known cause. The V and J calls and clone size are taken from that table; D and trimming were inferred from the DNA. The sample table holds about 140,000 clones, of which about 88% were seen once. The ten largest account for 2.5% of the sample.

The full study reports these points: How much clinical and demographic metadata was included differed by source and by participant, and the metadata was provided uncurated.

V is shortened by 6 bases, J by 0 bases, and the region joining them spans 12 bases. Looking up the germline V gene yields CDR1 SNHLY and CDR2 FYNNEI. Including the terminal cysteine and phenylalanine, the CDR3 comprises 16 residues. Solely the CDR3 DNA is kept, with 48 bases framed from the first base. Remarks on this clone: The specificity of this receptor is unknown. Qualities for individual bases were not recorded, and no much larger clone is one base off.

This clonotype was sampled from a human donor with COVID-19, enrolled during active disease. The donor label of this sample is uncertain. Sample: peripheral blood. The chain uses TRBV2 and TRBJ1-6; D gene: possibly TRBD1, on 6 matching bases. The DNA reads TGTGCCAGCAGAAGGACAGAAAGCTCCTATAATTCACCCCTCCACTTT. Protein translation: CASRRTESSYNSPLHF.